This record looks at one T cell receptor (beta chain) sequence and its context. The antigen remains undetermined. TCRdb's copy holds only in-frame clones and misses some; the assay was immunoSEQ multiplex PCR. In the table there are 55,000 to 65,000 clones, about 72% of which are singletons. This specimen comes from a study of radiotherapy plus CTLA-4 blockade in lung cancer. For the study at large: Of the patients, 15% to 20% showed objective responses and about 29% attained disease control.

Study-wide results and caveats: Blood-borne expansion of tumor-derived TCR clones followed radiotherapy plus ipilimumab.

Those with chemo-refractory metastatic non-small-cell lung cancer were treated with focal radiation combined with CTLA-4 blockade using ipilimumab. This receptor was obtained from a human donor with non-small cell lung cancer who had a complete response to radiotherapy plus ipilimumab. Here the sequenced sample was peripheral blood, taken from a patient treated with radiotherapy plus ipilimumab.

Here the CDR3 reads CASSSASGVTQKQYF. The CDR3 DNA reads TGCGCCAGCAGCTCGGCTAGCGGGGTGACACAGAAGCAGTACTTC. The rearrangement joins TRBV5-1 to TRBJ2-5, with 9 bases aligning to TRBD2. Germline CDR1 reads SGHRS; CDR2 reads YFSETQ. CDR3 length equals 15 residues. The V and J ends lost 3 bases and 11 bases, in that order; junction bases with no gene match: 14.